The rows below give T cell receptor beta chains drawn from one sample of a study of blood T cell repertoires in COVID-19. The table came from immunoSEQ multiplex PCR; TCRdb's copy has only in-frame clones and leaves some out. In the table there are around 80,000 clones, around 82% of which are singletons. The material sequenced was peripheral blood. These TCRs come from a man in his sixties with acute or convalescent COVID-19. CDR3s include the opening cysteine and the closing phenylalanine or tryptophan. A D gene is named only where the DNA matches it firmly. Expanded clones get a size class; other rows say once, few or many, or leave the size out.

v_gene: TRBV7-9; d_gene: .; j_gene: TRBJ1-4; abundance: .; CDR3aa: CASSLGAQRDEKLFF; CDR3nt: TGTGCCAGCAGCTTAGGCGCGCAGCGAGATGAAAAACTGTTTTTT
v_gene: TRBV7-2; d_gene: TRBD1; j_gene: TRBJ2-1; abundance: .; CDR3aa: CASSGDRANEQFF; CDR3nt: TGTGCCAGCAGCGGTGACAGGGCCAATGAGCAGTTCTTC
v_gene: TRBV7-2; d_gene: TRBD1; j_gene: TRBJ1-1; abundance: .; CDR3aa: CASSYSAGGTEAFF; CDR3nt: TGTGCCAGCAGCTACTCCGCAGGGGGCACTGAAGCTTTCTTT
v_gene: TRBV11-2; d_gene: .; j_gene: TRBJ1-2; abundance: once; CDR3aa: CASSLGRVDGYTF; CDR3nt: TGTGCCAGCAGCCTGGGGAGGGTCGACGGCTACACCTTC
v_gene: TRBV18; d_gene: .; j_gene: TRBJ1-1; abundance: .; CDR3aa: CASSGGFSEAFF; CDR3nt: TGTGCCAGCTCGGGGGGTTTCTCTGAAGCTTTCTTT
v_gene: TRBV4-2; d_gene: .; j_gene: TRBJ1-3; abundance: .; CDR3aa: CASSQVFPAGEKGNTIYF; CDR3nt: TGTGCCAGCAGCCAAGTTTTCCCGGCAGGGGAGAAGGGAAACACCATATATTTT
v_gene: TRBV9; d_gene: TRBD2; j_gene: TRBJ2-3; abundance: .; CDR3aa: CASSVGAGAGTDTQYF; CDR3nt: TGTGCCAGCAGCGTAGGAGCGGGAGCTGGCACAGATACGCAGTATTTT
v_gene: TRBV27; d_gene: .; j_gene: TRBJ1-1; abundance: .; CDR3aa: CASNSAGAGTNTEAFF; CDR3nt: TGTGCCAGCAACTCGGCAGGGGCAGGGACGAACACTGAAGCTTTCTTT
v_gene: TRBV3-1/TRBV3-2; d_gene: .; j_gene: TRBJ1-6; abundance: .; CDR3aa: CASSQFDRPSSYNSPLHF; CDR3nt: TGTGCCAGCAGCCAATTTGACAGGCCTAGCTCCTATAATTCACCCCTCCACTTT
v_gene: TRBV18; d_gene: TRBD1; j_gene: TRBJ2-5; abundance: once; CDR3aa: CASSPPSTGGGETQYF; CDR3nt: TGTGCCAGCTCACCACCGAGTACAGGGGGCGGTGAGACCCAGTACTTC
v_gene: TRBV5-6; d_gene: .; j_gene: TRBJ1-1; abundance: .; CDR3aa: CASSQGGTVEAFF; CDR3nt: TGTGCCAGCAGCCAAGGGGGAACAGTTGAAGCTTTCTTT
v_gene: TRBV19; d_gene: .; j_gene: TRBJ2-3; abundance: .; CDR3aa: CASSIAPSTSDTQYF; CDR3nt: TGTGCCAGTAGTATAGCCCCTAGTACCTCAGATACGCAGTATTTT
v_gene: TRBV5-1; d_gene: TRBD1; j_gene: TRBJ2-7; abundance: .; CDR3aa: CASSSGQGTDYEQYF; CDR3nt: TGCGCCAGCAGCAGCGGACAGGGAACAGACTACGAGCAGTACTTC
v_gene: TRBV28; d_gene: .; j_gene: TRBJ1-1; abundance: few; CDR3aa: CASSRRGLLNTEAFF; CDR3nt: TGTGCCAGCAGTCGGAGGGGCCTATTGAACACTGAAGCTTTCTTT
v_gene: TRBV6-5; d_gene: TRBD1; j_gene: TRBJ1-2; abundance: few; CDR3aa: CASSSIRTGGGYGYTF; CDR3nt: TGTGCCAGCAGTTCCATCCGGACAGGTGGAGGGTATGGCTACACCTTC
v_gene: TRBV28; d_gene: .; j_gene: TRBJ1-2; abundance: .; CDR3aa: CASSSGGYGYTF; CDR3nt: TGTGCCAGCAGTTCCGGAGGGTATGGCTACACCTTC
v_gene: TRBV18; d_gene: TRBD1; j_gene: TRBJ1-1; abundance: .; CDR3aa: CASSRTGGNTEAFF; CDR3nt: TGTGCCAGCTCCCGGACAGGGGGGAACACTGAAGCTTTCTTT
v_gene: TRBV7-2; d_gene: .; j_gene: TRBJ2-5; abundance: .; CDR3aa: CASSTRVAQETQYF; CDR3nt: TGTGCCAGCAGCACTAGGGTAGCGCAAGAGACCCAGTACTTC
v_gene: TRBV19; d_gene: .; j_gene: TRBJ2-5; abundance: .; CDR3aa: CASSSIGGSGETQYF; CDR3nt: TGTGCCAGTAGTTCCATCGGAGGGTCCGGAGAGACCCAGTACTTC
v_gene: TRBV2; d_gene: TRBD1; j_gene: TRBJ2-3; abundance: .; CDR3aa: CASRDRVEDTQYF; CDR3nt: TGTGCCAGCCGGGACAGGGTGGAAGATACGCAGTATTTT
v_gene: TRBV12-3/TRBV12-4; d_gene: .; j_gene: TRBJ1-1; abundance: .; CDR3aa: CASSFPGNTEAFF; CDR3nt: TGTGCCAGCAGTTTTCCGGGGAACACTGAAGCTTTCTTT
v_gene: TRBV4-2; d_gene: TRBD2; j_gene: TRBJ2-1; abundance: .; CDR3aa: CASSQTSGGEQFF; CDR3nt: TGTGCCAGCAGCCAGACTAGCGGCGGTGAGCAGTTCTTC